The present T cell receptor beta chain was sequenced within a study of OX40 agonist ivuxolimab in advanced cancers. Study findings and constraints: On average, a greater number of expanded clones characterised CD8+ T cells relative to CD4+.

Measured with immunoSEQ multiplex PCR; TCRdb has only the in-frame clones, and not every one. In the table there are 80,000 or so clones, about 85% of which are singletons. This clone was counted a few times. Its cognate antigen is unknown. This receptor was obtained from an adult with an advanced solid tumor such as melanoma, head and neck, liver or kidney cancer. The sample consisted of CD4+ or CD8+ T cells sorted from blood, taken in a trial of the OX40 agonist ivuxolimab.

The CDR3 region is CSVRGMNTEAFF. The DNA for the CDR3 is TGCAGCGTCCGGGGGATGAACACTGAAGCTTTCTTT. The chain joins TRBV29-1 to TRBJ1-1; D is perhaps TRBD1 (5 bases). The CDR3 runs 12 residues. Trimming took off 6 bases at V and 0 bases at J, with 8 bases between the two ends. The germline CDR1 and CDR2 sequences are SQVTM and ANQGSEA.